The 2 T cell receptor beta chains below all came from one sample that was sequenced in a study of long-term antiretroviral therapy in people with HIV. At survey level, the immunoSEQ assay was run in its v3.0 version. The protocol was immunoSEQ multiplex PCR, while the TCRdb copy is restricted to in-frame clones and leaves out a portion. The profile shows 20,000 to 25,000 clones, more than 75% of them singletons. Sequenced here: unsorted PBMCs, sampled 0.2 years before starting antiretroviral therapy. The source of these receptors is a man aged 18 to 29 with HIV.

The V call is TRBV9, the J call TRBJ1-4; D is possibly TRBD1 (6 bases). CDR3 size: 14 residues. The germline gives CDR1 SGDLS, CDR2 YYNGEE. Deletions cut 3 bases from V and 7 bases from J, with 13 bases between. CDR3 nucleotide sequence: TGTGCCAGCAGCGGCAAAGGACAGCTTGAAAAACTGTTTTTT. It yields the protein CASSGKGQLEKLFF.

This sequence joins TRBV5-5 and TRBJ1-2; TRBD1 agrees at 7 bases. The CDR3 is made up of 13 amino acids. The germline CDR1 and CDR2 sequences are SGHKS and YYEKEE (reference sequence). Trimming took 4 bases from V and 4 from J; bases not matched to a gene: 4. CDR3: CASSVTGLYGYTF. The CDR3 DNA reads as TGTGCCAGCAGCGTGACAGGGCTCTATGGCTACACCTTC.